The rows below give T cell receptor beta chains drawn from one sample of a study of T-cell reconstitution after alpha-beta-depleted transplantation in children. TCRdb re-called the PCR reads with MiXCR, one entry per CDR3 protein. This repertoire shows about a million distinct CDR3 sequences, about 29% found once; its top ten account for under 30%. The specimen comprised PBMCs, mostly from graft donor cells, sampled 360 days after TCRalphabeta/CD19-depleted stem cell transplant. The receptors shown here come from a boy younger than two who had a stem cell transplant for SCID, so the T cells may come from the graft donor. The CDR3 runs from the conserved cysteine through the conserved F or W. The order of the fields is clone size, J gene, D gene, V gene, CDR3 DNA, CDR3 protein. D genes are given only for firm matches. Clone size is stated in some rows and not others, as once, few, many or a class when expanded.

- TRBJ2-3 - TRBV4-1 TGCGCCAGCAGCGGTAGTCTAAGGGGGAAGAGCACAGATACGCAGTATTTT CASSGSLRGKSTDTQYF
- TRBJ2-5 - TRBV18 TGTGCCAGCTCACCACGGGGACCGGGCAGGGTTTCAGGAGAGACCCAGTACTTC CASSPRGPGRVSGETQYF
- TRBJ1-1 - TRBV9 TGTGCCAGCAGCCCCCGCGGAGGGTCCACAGGGCTACGGTGGGAAGCTTTCTTT CASSPRGGSTGLRWEAFF
few TRBJ2-3 - TRBV28 TGTGCCAGCAGTTCCCTCCTGGGGGGCCATCCTAGCACAGATACGCAGTATTTT CASSSLLGGHPSTDTQYF
- TRBJ2-2 TRBD1 TRBV28 TGTGCCAGCAGACTTACGGACAGGGCAAACACCGGGGAGCTGTTTTTT CASRLTDRANTGELFF
- TRBJ2-7 - TRBV9 TGTGCCAGCAGCGTAGGAGATGGGCTCTCCTACGAGCAGTACTTC CASSVGDGLSYEQYF
- TRBJ2-3 TRBD1 TRBV12-3/TRBV12-4 TGTGCCAGCAGTTCTTACGGACAGGGAGCGGCAGATACGCAGTATTTT CASSSYGQGAADTQYF
- TRBJ2-5 TRBD2 TRBV4-1 TGCGCCAGCAGCCAAGATTCTCCAGCTAGCGGGGGGGAAGAGACCCAGTACTTC CASSQDSPASGGEETQYF
- TRBJ2-7 - TRBV28 TGTGCCAGCGGCCGCCGCTCCTACGAGCAGTACTTC CASGRRSYEQYF
- TRBJ1-1 TRBD1 TRBV5-1 TGCGCCAGCAGCCCCCGACAGGGGGTCACTGAAGCTTTCTTT CASSPRQGVTEAFF
- TRBJ2-4 TRBD1 TRBV6-2/TRBV6-3 TGTGCCAGCAGGCCCGGGACAGGGGGCGCCCCGGCAGCCAAAAACATTCAGTACTTC CASRPGTGGAPAAKNIQYF
many TRBJ2-5 - TRBV20-1 TGCAGTGCTAGAAGAGGAGGTGGGCACCAAGAGACCCAGTACTTC CSARRGGGHQETQYF
- TRBJ2-3 TRBD1 TRBV24-1 TGTGCCACCAGTGACGCCGGGACAGACACAGATACGCAGTATTTT CATSDAGTDTDTQYF
- TRBJ2-5 - TRBV4-1 TGCGCCAGCAGCCAAGAAGGCCCCCAACGAGAGACCCAGTACTTC CASSQEGPQRETQYF
few TRBJ2-3 TRBD1 TRBV7-7 TGTGCCAGCAGCCCGACAGGGGCGATAGATACGCAGTATTTT CASSPTGAIDTQYF
- TRBJ2-1 TRBD1 TRBV7-3 TGTGCCAGCAGCTCGTCCACCGGGACAGGGGGCGGTGAGCAGTTCTTC CASSSSTGTGGGEQFF
few TRBJ2-3 - TRBV12-5 TGTGCTAGTGGCAACCAACAGGAGTCTAGCACAGATACGCAGTATTTT CASGNQQESSTDTQYF
- TRBJ2-1 TRBD1 TRBV18 TGTGCCAGCTCACCACGGACAGGGACTTTTCAATCACGGAATGAGCAGTTCTTC CASSPRTGTFQSRNEQFF
few TRBJ2-3 - TRBV20-1 TGCAGTGCTGAGGGGGGCACAGATACGCAGTATTTT CSAEGGTDTQYF
- TRBJ2-5 - TRBV5-1 TGCGCCAGCAACGACGGGGGACTTCAAGAGACCCAGTACTTC CASNDGGLQETQYF
- TRBJ2-2 - TRBV7-9 TGTGCCAGCAGCTTTCGAGCTTCGGGGGCCGGGGAGCTGTTTTTT CASSFRASGAGELFF
- TRBJ1-3 - TRBV3-1 TGTGCCAGCAGCCAAGGTCGTTCGGGGAAAGGAAACACCATATATTTT CASSQGRSGKGNTIYF
few TRBJ2-3 - TRBV27 TGTGCCAGCAGTTTCGCAGGGTTGGGCACAGATACGCAGTATTTT CASSFAGLGTDTQYF
- TRBJ2-1 - TRBV18 TGTGCCAGCTCACCGCTTATACAGGGGAGGAATGAGCAGTTCTTC CASSPLIQGRNEQFF
- TRBJ2-5 TRBD2 TRBV27 TGTGCCAGCAGTACCGGACTAGCGGGGGCCCAAGAGACCCAGTACTTC CASSTGLAGAQETQYF
few TRBJ2-7 - TRBV5-1 TGCGCCAGCAGCTCTCCGGAGTTTACATCCTACGAGCAGTACTTC CASSSPEFTSYEQYF
few TRBJ2-7 TRBD1 TRBV29-1 TGCAGCGTCGGGGACAGTACCTACGAGCAGTACTTC CSVGDSTYEQYF
few TRBJ2-1 TRBD2 TRBV7-2 TGTGCCAGCAGCCCCGAGACTAGCGGGGGCTACAATGAGCAGTTCTTC CASSPETSGGYNEQFF
few TRBJ2-7 TRBD1 TRBV29-1 TGCAGCGTTGGGCGGACAGGGAACGAGCAGTACTTC CSVGRTGNEQYF
- TRBJ2-5 - TRBV27 TGTGCCAGCAGTTTAGGGGGACGGTCGTACCAAGAGACCCAGTACTTC CASSLGGRSYQETQYF
few TRBJ1-4 - TRBV5-1 TGCGCCAGCAGCTTAAGGGGGATTGGTGAAAAACTGTTTTTT CASSLRGIGEKLFF
- TRBJ1-6 - TRBV28 TGTGCCAGCAGTTTACTCCTCGGGGCTATGAGCAATAATTCACCCCTCCACTTT CASSLLLGAMSNNSPLHF
- TRBJ2-7 - TRBV11-2 TGTGCCAGCAGCTTTTCTGGCAGGGTACAGATTGACGAGCAGTACTTC CASSFSGRVQIDEQYF
few TRBJ1-4 - TRBV5-1 TGCGCCAGCAGCCCCGGGACACCTAATGAAAAACTGTTTTTT CASSPGTPNEKLFF
- TRBJ1-1 - TRBV15 TGTGCCACCAGCAGGGCGGGAAAGGGGGACACTGAAGCTTTCTTT CATSRAGKGDTEAFF